This section outlines one T cell receptor beta chain sequence together with its context. The antigen is undetermined. Addition of a universal primer site occurred through template switching, and cDNA carried unique molecular identifiers. TCRdb ran MiXCR on the 5' RACE reads and lists one entry per CDR3 protein. Here the sample spans under 800,000 distinct CDR3 sequences, around 20% being singletons. The data belong to a study of identical twins. General study points: Instead of following the same donors, the conclusions were based on cross-sectional statistical analysis.

Donors uniformly comprised healthy Caucasians. The CDR3 runs 17 residues. The same sample was also studied in work on T cells expressing NK-cell markers.

What was sequenced was PBMCs. V is TRBV21-1 and J is TRBJ2-2; the table's D gene call, TRBD1, was not cross checked with the DNA. TRBV21-1 is a pseudogene. This clonotype originated in a woman aged 18-29 years in good health. The CDR3 nucleotides read TGTGCCAGCAGCAAACCTAAGGACAGGGTATTAACCGGGGAGCTGTTTTTT. It translates to CASSKPKDRVLTGELFF.